The next 4 T cell receptor beta chains were all read from a single sample in a study of human T cells and chemical hapten exposure (dated by TCRdb to the early 2020s). Receptor amplification or capture employed RACE. TCRdb shows the sequencer as NextSeq 500. TCRdb ran its own pipeline on the public reads, namely fastp trimming at Q25 and MiXCR clone calling, and kept in-frame beta chains. Identical CDR3 proteins give one entry, which carries the most common genes and DNA. The sample table holds 300,000 to 350,000 distinct CDR3 sequences, of which 5.5% to 8% were seen once. Jointly, the top ten make up 8.4% of the sample. This specimen's time point label, per the study, means: patch test 1, 2 weeks after DPC sensitization. Taken with the paper, the label for treatment or condition translates to: therapeutic diphenylcyclopropenone sensitization with weekly scalp DPC. Specimen: whole blood, collected in connection with sensitization to the hapten diphenylcyclopropenone (DPC). These receptors originate from a young woman with alopecia areata. Some clones in this sample may be carry-over from other donors' samples.

This clonotype was seen a few times. The chain employs TRBV19 and TRBJ1-5; weak D call: TRBD1 (5 bases). Germline V gene sequence: CDR1 LNHDA, CDR2 SQIVND (reference sequence). Trimming cost V 5 bases and J 2 bases, with 16 bases left between them. The CDR3 runs 16 residues. CDR3 sequence reads: CASSRNRQSRNQPQHF. Here the CDR3 DNA reads TGTGCCAGTAGTCGCAACCGACAGTCCCGCAATCAGCCCCAGCATTTT.

This chain joins TRBV7-9 and TRBJ1-2; 9 nucleotides agree with TRBD1. After removal of 8 bases from V and 4 bases from J, the junction contained 8 bases not matched to a gene. Germline CDR1 and CDR2: SEHNR and FQNEAQ (reference sequence). The CDR3 totals 14 residues. The chain's CDR3 is CASPGQGRSYGYTF. Written as DNA, the CDR3 is TGTGCCAGCCCCGGACAGGGGAGGAGCTATGGCTACACCTTC.

This clonotype turned up a few times. The V and J genes are TRBV4-1 and TRBJ1-1, with TRBD1 matching over 7 bases. The germline gives CDR1 MGHRA, CDR2 YSYEKL. The V gene end was trimmed by 10 bases and the J gene end by 0 bases; junction bases not matched to a gene: 14. This CDR3 contains 16 residues. CDR3 sequence: CATRGIRGALNTEAFF. The CDR3 region has the DNA TGCGCCACCAGGGGGATCCGGGGGGCACTGAACACTGAAGCTTTCTTT.

This clonotype has more than one count but fewer than ten. V is TRBV4-1 and J is TRBJ2-7; 7 bases are a match to TRBD1. CDR1 is MGHRA and CDR2 is YSYEKL in the germline V gene. CDR3 length: 16 amino acids. V dropped 0 bases and J dropped 5; count of bases not matched to a gene: 10. The CDR3 bases are TGCGCCAGCAGCCAAGAGGGGCGAGACAGGGCGCACGAGCAGTACTTC. It translates to CASSQEGRDRAHEQYF.